Sequencing of this TCR beta chain was carried out in a study of shared clonotypes between healthy human individuals. Study summary: Plates per donor: three CD4 naive, three CD4 memory, two CD8 naive, one CD8 memory.

This CDR3 contains 13 residues. Germline V gives CDR1 LNHDA, CDR2 SQIVND (reference sequence). V lost 10 bases and J 2 bases, leaving 11 bases between the germline ends. Nashville, Tennessee was home to all donors, who were Caucasian adults. Only in-frame clones appear in the TCRdb table, and some are missing; sequencing was by immunoSEQ multiplex PCR. The sample shows approximately 1.5 million clones, 95% to 99% of them seen only once. The genes are TRBV19 and TRBJ2-2; D is uncertain. Sequenced input: naive CD4+ T cells sorted from blood. Indicated subset: CD45RA+ positively selected. The sequence was obtained from a man aged 25-45 years in good health. In DNA, the CDR3 is TGTGCCACCCCAACTGACAACACCGGGGAGCTGTTTTTT. It translates to CATPTDNTGELFF.